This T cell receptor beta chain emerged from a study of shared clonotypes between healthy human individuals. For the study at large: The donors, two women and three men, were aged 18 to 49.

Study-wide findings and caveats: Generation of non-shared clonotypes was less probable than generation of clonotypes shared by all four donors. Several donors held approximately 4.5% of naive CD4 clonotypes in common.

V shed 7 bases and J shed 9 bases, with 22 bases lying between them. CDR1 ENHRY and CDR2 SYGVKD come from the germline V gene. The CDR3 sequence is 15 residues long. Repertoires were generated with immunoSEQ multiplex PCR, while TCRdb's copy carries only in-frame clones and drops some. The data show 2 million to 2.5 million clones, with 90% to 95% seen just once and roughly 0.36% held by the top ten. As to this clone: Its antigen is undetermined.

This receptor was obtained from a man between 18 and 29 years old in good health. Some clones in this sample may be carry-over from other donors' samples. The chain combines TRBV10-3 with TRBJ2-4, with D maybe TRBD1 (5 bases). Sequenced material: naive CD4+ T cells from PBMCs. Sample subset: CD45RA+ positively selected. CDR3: CAIIPLRIGVSIQYF. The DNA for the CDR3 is TGTGCCATCATACCCCTGAGGATAGGGGTTTCCATTCAGTACTTC.